The entry that follows covers one TCR beta chain sequence. The antigen is undetermined. This entry comes from a study of shared clonotypes between healthy human individuals. Whole-study results and caveats: Non-shared clonotypes had lower generation probabilities than clonotypes shared by all four sorted-subset donors.

Produced via immunoSEQ multiplex PCR; TCRdb's table is partial and in-frame only. The sample gives around 640,000 clones, 95% to 97% of which show up once; 0.11% is in the top ten. Naive CD8 cells were CD45RO-negative, positively selected for CCR7, excluding terminally differentiated effector memory CD45RA+ cells. What was sequenced was naive CD8+ T cells sorted from blood. The TCR comes from a woman aged 25-40 years in good health.

Here the CDR3 reads CASSLGPAGRQPQHF. The DNA for the CDR3 is TGTGCCAGCAGTTTAGGCCCCGCAGGGCGGCAGCCCCAGCATTTT. The chain couples TRBV28 to TRBJ1-5; perhaps TRBD1 as D (5 bases). V lost 2 bases, J lost 7 bases, and 15 bases lay in between. Germline lookup yields CDR1 MDHEN and CDR2 SYDVKM. The CDR3 totals 15 residues.